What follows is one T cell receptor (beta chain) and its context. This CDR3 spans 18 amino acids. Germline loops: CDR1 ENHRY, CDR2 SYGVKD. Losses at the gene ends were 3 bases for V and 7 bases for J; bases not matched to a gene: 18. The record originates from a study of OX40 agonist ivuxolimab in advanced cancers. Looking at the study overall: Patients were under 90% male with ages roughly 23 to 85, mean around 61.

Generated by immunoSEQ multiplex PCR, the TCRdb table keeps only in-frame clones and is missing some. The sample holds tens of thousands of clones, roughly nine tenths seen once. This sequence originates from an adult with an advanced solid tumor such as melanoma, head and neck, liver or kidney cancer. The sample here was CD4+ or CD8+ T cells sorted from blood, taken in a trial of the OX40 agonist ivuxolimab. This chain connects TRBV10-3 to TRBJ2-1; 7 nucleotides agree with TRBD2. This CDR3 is CAISEAKERDVIRNEQFF. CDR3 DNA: TGTGCCATCAGTGAAGCTAAGGAGCGGGACGTCATAAGGAATGAGCAGTTCTTC.